The source of this T cell receptor (beta chain) is a study of OX40 agonist ivuxolimab in advanced cancers. Across the whole study: Ivuxolimab, which patients received intravenously every 2 weeks, was dosed at 0.01 to 10 mg/kg. Under the entry rules, prior anti-PD-1, anti-PD-L1 or anti-CTLA-4 therapy was allowed, and about 38% had some.

On this clone itself: The target antigen is unknown.

Regarding the study as a whole: No antigen was identified for the clonally expanded peripheral T cells.

Repertoires were generated with immunoSEQ multiplex PCR, while TCRdb's copy carries only in-frame clones and drops some. In the table there are 66,000 or so clones, roughly 80% of which are singletons. Trimming removed 1 base from V and 6 bases from J, with 15 bases in between. CDR1 LNHDA and CDR2 SQIVND come from the germline V gene (reference sequence). The CDR3 consists of 15 residues. The TCR originated in an adult with an advanced solid tumor such as melanoma, head and neck, liver or kidney cancer. V usage is TRBV19 and J usage is TRBJ1-1; D unresolved. Here the sequenced sample was CD4+ or CD8+ T cells sorted from blood, taken in a trial of the OX40 agonist ivuxolimab. CDR3 DNA: TGTGCCAGTAGTATAGGTGGCAGCAGGAGCTCTGAAGCTTTCTTT. Its translation is CASSIGGSRSSEAFF.